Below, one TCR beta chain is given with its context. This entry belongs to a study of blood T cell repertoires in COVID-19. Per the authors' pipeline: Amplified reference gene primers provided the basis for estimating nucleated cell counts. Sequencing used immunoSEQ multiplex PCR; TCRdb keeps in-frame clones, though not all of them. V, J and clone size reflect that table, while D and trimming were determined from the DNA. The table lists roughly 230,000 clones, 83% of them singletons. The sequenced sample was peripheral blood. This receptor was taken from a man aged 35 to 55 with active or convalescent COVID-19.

The CDR3 sequence is CASSLDTGGLEQYF. The CDR3 DNA reads as TGTGCCAGCAGCTTGGATACAGGGGGCCTCGAGCAGTACTTC. V gene TRBV5-4 combines with J gene TRBJ2-7; 9 bases are shared with TRBD1. The CDR3 runs to 14 residues. Losses at the gene ends were 0 bases for V and 6 bases for J; bases not matched to a gene: 4. The germline V gene has CDR1 SGHNT and CDR2 YYREEE (reference sequence).